This is a list of T cell receptor beta chains from one sample in a study of blood T cell repertoires in COVID-19. Assay: immunoSEQ multiplex PCR; the TCRdb copy retains only in-frame clones and omits some. The table includes around 100,000 clones, more than 75% detected once. The sample taken for sequencing was peripheral blood. All receptors derive from a man aged 40-49 years with acute or convalescent COVID-19. The CDR3 runs from the conserved cysteine through the conserved F or W. A D gene is named only where the DNA matches it firmly. The size of a clone is reported for some rows only, either as once, few or many, or as a class for expanded clones.

CDR3 DNA,CDR3 protein,D gene,V gene,clone size,J gene
TGTGCCAGCAGCCCGACAGGGTCCGGGGCCAACGTCCTGACTTTC,CASSPTGSGANVLTF,TRBD1,TRBV2,-,TRBJ2-6
TGTGCCTTGCTTAGGACTAGCGTGGGGGAGCTGTTTTTT,CALLRTSVGELFF,TRBD2,TRBV30,-,TRBJ2-2
TGTGCCAGCAGAAGTGGACAGGGGGCGTTATCCTACGAGCAGTACTTC,CASRSGQGALSYEQYF,TRBD1,TRBV7-9,-,TRBJ2-7
TGTGCCAGCAGCTTAGATAACCTAGCGGGGGGGTACAATGAGCAGTTCTTC,CASSLDNLAGGYNEQFF,TRBD2,TRBV11-3,-,TRBJ2-1
TGTGCCAGCAGCTATCTCCCCCCACAGGGGGCGGGAACTGAAGCTTTCTTT,CASSYLPPQGAGTEAFF,TRBD1,TRBV9,-,TRBJ1-1
TGTGCCAGTAGTCCCCAAGCGGACCAGCCCCAGCATTTT,CASSPQADQPQHF,-,TRBV19,-,TRBJ1-5
TGTGCCAGCAGGGACAGTCCAGATACGCAGTATTTT,CASRDSPDTQYF,-,TRBV27,-,TRBJ2-3
TGTGCCAGCAGCTTGGGGTTGTGGGGTGGGGGCGACGAGCAGTACTTC,CASSLGLWGGGDEQYF,-,TRBV5-6,-,TRBJ2-7
TGTGCCAGCAGCCAGTTAAAGGACAGTTCCTACGAGCAGTACTTC,CASSQLKDSSYEQYF,-,TRBV4-2,-,TRBJ2-7
TGTGCCAGCAGTGACACAGGGGGATTCTATGGCTACACCTTC,CASSDTGGFYGYTF,TRBD1,TRBV2,-,TRBJ1-2
TGTGCCAGCAGCCAAAGCCGCCTTGAAGCTTTCTTT,CASSQSRLEAFF,-,TRBV3-1/TRBV3-2,-,TRBJ1-1
TGTGCCAGCAGTGAATCGAGTTATGGCTACACCTTC,CASSESSYGYTF,-,TRBV25-1,many,TRBJ1-2
TGTGCCAGCAGCTTCGTCGGGGAAACTGAAGCTTTCTTT,CASSFVGETEAFF,-,TRBV13,-,TRBJ1-1
TGCGCCAGCAGTTTGCTAGCGGGGGGGACAGATACGCAGTATTTT,CASSLLAGGTDTQYF,TRBD2,TRBV5-1,-,TRBJ2-3
TGTGCCAGCAGTGGACAGGGGACGTACTATGGCTACACCTTC,CASSGQGTYYGYTF,TRBD1,TRBV7-2,-,TRBJ1-2
TGTGCCAGCAGCCCCGCTGGACAGGTGAACACTGAAGCTTTCTTT,CASSPAGQVNTEAFF,TRBD1,TRBV7-9,once,TRBJ1-1
TGTGCCAGCAGCCGATGGGCTCAAGGGGGCTCTGGAAACACCATATATTTT,CASSRWAQGGSGNTIYF,-,TRBV14,-,TRBJ1-3
TGTGCCAGCAGCAAAGGGAGCCTCAATCAGCCCCAGCATTTT,CASSKGSLNQPQHF,-,TRBV21-1,-,TRBJ1-5
TGTGCCAGCCGCGGCACTAGCACAGATACGCAGTATTTT,CASRGTSTDTQYF,-,TRBV12-3/TRBV12-4,-,TRBJ2-3
TGTGCCAGTAGTATAGGGGGAGCGCTCCACTTC,CASSIGGALHF,-,TRBV19,once,TRBJ2-7
TGCGCCAGCAGCCAAGGGACGGGCGGGGGCTACACCTTC,CASSQGTGGGYTF,-,TRBV4-1,-,TRBJ1-2
TGTGCCAGCAGCTGGAACGGGGGAACTGAAGCTTTCTTT,CASSWNGGTEAFF,-,TRBV7-2,few,TRBJ1-1
TGCGCCAGCAGCCTGGACCTAAAGAACTATGGCTACACCTTC,CASSLDLKNYGYTF,-,TRBV5-1,-,TRBJ1-2
TGCGCCAGCAGCTTGGCCTCGTGGGTCCAGCGGGGAAACAATGAGCAGTTCTTC,CASSLASWVQRGNNEQFF,TRBD2,TRBV5-1,-,TRBJ2-1
TGTGCCAGCAGCGTAGGTCAAAACACCGGGGAGCTGTTTTTT,CASSVGQNTGELFF,-,TRBV9,-,TRBJ2-2
TGTGCCAGCAGTCTAGCGGGGGTACCCACAGATACGCAGTATTTT,CASSLAGVPTDTQYF,TRBD2,TRBV6-5,-,TRBJ2-3
TGTGCCATCAGTGATCGAGCTAGCGGGGCTTACAATGAGCAGTTCTTC,CAISDRASGAYNEQFF,TRBD2,TRBV10-3,-,TRBJ2-1
TGTGCCAGCAGCCAAACAGATACGCAGTATTTT,CASSQTDTQYF,-,TRBV12-3/TRBV12-4,-,TRBJ2-3
TGTGCCAGCTCACCACGGCCCAGGGTCCGCACAGATACGCAGTATTTT,CASSPRPRVRTDTQYF,-,TRBV18,-,TRBJ2-3
TGTGCCAGCAGATTGGGGGGAGATACGCAGTATTTT,CASRLGGDTQYF,-,TRBV7-2,-,TRBJ2-3
TGTGCCTGGAGTGGTGAGACTAGCGGGGGGCATTATTCGCAGTATTTT,CAWSGETSGGHYSQYF,TRBD2,TRBV30,-,TRBJ2-3
TGTGCCAGCAGTTACTTCCGGGGGACAGATACGCAGTATTTT,CASSYFRGTDTQYF,-,TRBV6-5,-,TRBJ2-3
TGCGCCAGCAGCCTCCTTATCCGGGACAGGCAGTTCTTC,CASSLLIRDRQFF,TRBD1,TRBV4-3,-,TRBJ2-1
TGTGCCAGCAGCGTAGCGGGGGAACCCTACAATGAGCAGTTCTTC,CASSVAGEPYNEQFF,-,TRBV9,-,TRBJ2-1
TGCGCCAGCAGCCCGACAGGGATCATGAACACTGAAGCTTTCTTT,CASSPTGIMNTEAFF,TRBD1,TRBV4-1,-,TRBJ1-1